These 4 T cell receptor beta chains originate from one sample sequenced in a study of T cell clonality in common variable immunodeficiency. TCRdb's table, derived via immunoSEQ multiplex PCR, lists solely in-frame clones and lacks some. The profile covers 30,000 to 45,000 clones, none occurring a single time. The sample taken for sequencing was peripheral blood mononuclear cells. Receptors were obtained from a person between 18 and 70 years old in good health.

In the case of this clone: It differs at one base from a far larger clone, so likely a read error. The observed sequence ends 3 residues before the CDR3 terminus, with the missing tail filled in from the germline J gene. The chain uses TRBV7-9 and TRBJ2-5; TRBD2 aligns across 9 bases. The CDR3 is made up of 14 amino acids. The germline V gene encodes CDR1 SEHNR and CDR2 FQNEAQ (reference sequence). The CDR3 sequence is CSSSLVAGAETQYF. Incomplete CDR3 DNA: TGTTCCAGCAGCTTAGTAGCGGGAGCGGAGACC.

This clone has at least ten counts. With the read ending 3 residues before the CDR3 end, the germline J gene is used to fill in that end. The J gene is TRBJ1-1, the V gene TRBV29-1, with D maybe TRBD1 (6 bases). The germline gives CDR1 SQVTM, CDR2 ANQGSEA. There are 12 residues in the CDR3. V was trimmed by 8 bases and J by 0 bases, leaving 10 bases between them. The CDR3 reads CSTGHLNTEAFF. Incomplete CDR3 DNA: TGCAGCACGGGACACCTGAACACTGAA. Combining the CDR3 with reference TRBV29-1 and TRBJ1-1 gives the whole variable domain SAVISQKPSRDICQRGTSLTIQCQVDSQVTMMFWYRQQPGQSLTLIATANQGSEATYESGFVIDKFPISRPNLTFSTLTVSNMSPEDSSIYLCSTGHLNTEAFFGQGTRLTVV.

For this clone: The missing CDR3 end, 3 residues past where the read stops, is filled in from the germline J gene. The V and J genes are TRBV23-1 and TRBJ2-2; 11 nucleotides line up with TRBD1. TRBV23-1 counts as an open reading frame of uncertain function. The V gene end was trimmed by 1 base and the J gene end by 1 base; junction bases not matched to a gene: 8. The length of the CDR3 is 19 residues. The DNA read from the CDR3 is TGCGCCAGCAGTCAATTCCACGGGACAGGGGGTCGGAACACCGGGGAG. As protein: CASSQFHGTGGRNTGE. The complete CDR3 reads CASSQFHGTGGRNTGELFF.

At least ten counts were recorded for this clone. The DNA ends 3 residues before the CDR3 does, and the rest of the CDR3 is filled in from the germline J gene. V usage is TRBV5-4 and J usage is TRBJ2-3; 8 bases fit TRBD1. The CDR3 extends over 14 amino acids. Germline loops: CDR1 SGHNT, CDR2 YYREEE (reference sequence). Here the CDR3 reads CASSLAGGVETQYF. CDR3 bases read: TGTGCCAGCAGCTTGGCAGGGGGCGTCGAGACG.